This T cell receptor beta chain emerged from a study of blood T cell repertoires in COVID-19. About the study: PBMCs, B-cell-depleted T cells, or T cells provided the cDNA or gDNA that made up the material.

Sequenced by immunoSEQ multiplex PCR; TCRdb stores in-frame clones only, minus some. This sample has over 150,000 clones, with 84% found just once. Input material: peripheral blood. This receptor was identified in a human donor in a cohort sampled during active COVID-19.

CDR3 nucleotide sequence: TGCGCCAGCAGCCCGACTAGCGGGAGGTCTTACGAGCAGTACTTC. Encoded protein: CASSPTSGRSYEQYF. The chain has TRBV4-1 and TRBJ2-7; 13 positions agree with TRBD2. Trimming cost V 4 bases and J 4 bases; bases outside gene matches: 4. The germline gives CDR1 MGHRA, CDR2 YSYEKL. The CDR3 is made up of 15 amino acids.